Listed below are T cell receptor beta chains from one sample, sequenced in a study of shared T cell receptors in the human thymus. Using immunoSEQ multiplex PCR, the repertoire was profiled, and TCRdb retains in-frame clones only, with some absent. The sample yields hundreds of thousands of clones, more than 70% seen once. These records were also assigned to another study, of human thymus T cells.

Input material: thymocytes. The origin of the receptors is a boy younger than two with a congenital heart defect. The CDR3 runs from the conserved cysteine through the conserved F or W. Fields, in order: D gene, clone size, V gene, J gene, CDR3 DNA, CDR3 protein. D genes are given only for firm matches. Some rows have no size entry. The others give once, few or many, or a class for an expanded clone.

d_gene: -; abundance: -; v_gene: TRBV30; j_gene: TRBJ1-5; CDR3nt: TGTGCCTGGAGTCCAGGGGTAGATAGCAATCAGCCCCAGCATTTT; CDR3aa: CAWSPGVDSNQPQHF
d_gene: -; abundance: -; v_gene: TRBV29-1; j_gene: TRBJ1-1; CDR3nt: TGCAGCGTTGTAGGGAGCAGGTATACTGAAGCTTTCTTT; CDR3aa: CSVVGSRYTEAFF
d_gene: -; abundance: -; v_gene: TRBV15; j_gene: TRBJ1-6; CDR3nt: TGTGCCACCAGCAAAGAGACAGGTCATAATTCCCCCCTCCACTTT; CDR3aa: CATSKETGHNSPLHF
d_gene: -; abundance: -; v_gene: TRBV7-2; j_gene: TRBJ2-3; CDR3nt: TGTGCCAGCAGCTCCAACCACAGGGAGGATACGCAGTATTTT; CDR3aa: CASSSNHREDTQYF
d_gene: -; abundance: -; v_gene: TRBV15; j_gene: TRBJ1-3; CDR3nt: TGTGCCACCAGCAGGACAGGAAATGGAAACACCATATATTTT; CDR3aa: CATSRTGNGNTIYF
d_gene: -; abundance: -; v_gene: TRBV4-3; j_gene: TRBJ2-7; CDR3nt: TGCGCCAGCAGCACCCGGGTCGGAAACTACGAGCAGTACTTC; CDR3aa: CASSTRVGNYEQYF
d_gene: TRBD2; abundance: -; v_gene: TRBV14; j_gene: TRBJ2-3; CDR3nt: TGTGCCAGCAGCCAAGAGGTTGGCGGGAGTGGGGGCACAGATACGCAGTATTTT; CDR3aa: CASSQEVGGSGGTDTQYF
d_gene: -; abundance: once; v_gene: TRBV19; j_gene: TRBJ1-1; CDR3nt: TGTGCCAGTAAAGGAGTGGAAACGAACACTGAAGCTTTCTTT; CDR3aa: CASKGVETNTEAFF
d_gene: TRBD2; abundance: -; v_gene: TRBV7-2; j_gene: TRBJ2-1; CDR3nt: TGTGCCAGCAGCCCGGGACTAGCGGATTACAATGAGCAGTTCTTC; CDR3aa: CASSPGLADYNEQFF
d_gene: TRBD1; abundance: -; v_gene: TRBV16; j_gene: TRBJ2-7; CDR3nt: TGTGCCAGCAGCCAATGCTCCGACAGGGGGGTTCCCTACGAGCAGTACTTC; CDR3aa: CASSQCSDRGVPYEQYF
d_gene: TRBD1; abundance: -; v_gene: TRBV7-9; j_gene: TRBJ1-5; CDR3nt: TGTGCCAGCAGCTTAACAGGACAGGGGGCCCTCAATCAGCCCCAGCATTTT; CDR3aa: CASSLTGQGALNQPQHF
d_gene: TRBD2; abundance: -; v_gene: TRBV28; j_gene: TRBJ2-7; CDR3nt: TGTGCCAGCAGAACCGGGACTAGTCTTATCTCTAGCTCCTACGAGCAGTACTTC; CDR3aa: CASRTGTSLISSSYEQYF
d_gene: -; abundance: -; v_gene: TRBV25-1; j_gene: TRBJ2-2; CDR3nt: TGTGCCAGCAGTGAGTCCCCACTTGGGCGCACCGGGGAGCTGTTTTTT; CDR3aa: CASSESPLGRTGELFF
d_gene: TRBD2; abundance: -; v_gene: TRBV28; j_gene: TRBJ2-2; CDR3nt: TGTGCCAGCAGTTTTTTAGCGGGAGGGGTCACCGGGGAGCTGTTTTTT; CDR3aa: CASSFLAGGVTGELFF
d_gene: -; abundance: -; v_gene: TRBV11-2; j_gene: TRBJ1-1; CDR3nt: TGTGCCAGCAGCCCACCCCCAGGGTTTCTGAACACTGAAGCTTTCTTT; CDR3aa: CASSPPPGFLNTEAFF
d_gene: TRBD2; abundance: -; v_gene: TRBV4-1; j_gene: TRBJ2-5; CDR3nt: TGCGCCAGCAGCTCCCGCGGGGCAGGGCGGGAGCAGTACTTC; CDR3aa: CASSSRGAGREQYF
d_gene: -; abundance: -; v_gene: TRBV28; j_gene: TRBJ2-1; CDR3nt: TGTGCCAGCAGTTTATGGGCACAGGGTCAGTTCTTC; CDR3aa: CASSLWAQGQFF
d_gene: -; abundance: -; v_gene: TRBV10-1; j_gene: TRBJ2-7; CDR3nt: TGCGCCAGGGCCCGGGACACCTCCTACGAGCAGTACTTC; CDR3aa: CARARDTSYEQYF
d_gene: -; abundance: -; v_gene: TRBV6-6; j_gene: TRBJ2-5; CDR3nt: TGTGCCAGCGTACCGGGACAACAAGGTGAGCAGTACTTC; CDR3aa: CASVPGQQGEQYF
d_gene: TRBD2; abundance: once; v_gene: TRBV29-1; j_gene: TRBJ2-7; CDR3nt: TGCAGCGCCCGACCGGGACTAGCGGGAAATGAGCAGTACTTC; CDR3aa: CSARPGLAGNEQYF
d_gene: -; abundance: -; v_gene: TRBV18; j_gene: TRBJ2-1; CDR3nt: TGTGCCAGCTCCCGACAGTTCCCTTCCTACAATGAGCAGTTCTTC; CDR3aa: CASSRQFPSYNEQFF
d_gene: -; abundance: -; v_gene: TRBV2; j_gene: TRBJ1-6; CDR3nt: TGTGCCAGCAGTGGAGGGCCCGTCAATTCCCCCCTCCACTTT; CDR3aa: CASSGGPVNSPLHF
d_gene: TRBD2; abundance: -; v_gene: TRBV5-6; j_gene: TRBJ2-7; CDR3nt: TGTGCCAGCAGCAACCTCCTAGCGGGAGGTTCTTACGAGCAGTACTTC; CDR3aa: CASSNLLAGGSYEQYF
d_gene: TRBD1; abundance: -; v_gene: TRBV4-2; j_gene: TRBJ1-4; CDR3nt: TGTGCCAGCAGCCAAGCGCGGGACAGGACCAATGAAAAACTGTTTTTT; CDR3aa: CASSQARDRTNEKLFF
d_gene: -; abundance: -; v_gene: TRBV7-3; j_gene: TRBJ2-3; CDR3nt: TGTGCCAGCAGCTTCGGCACAGATACGCAGTATTTT; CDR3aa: CASSFGTDTQYF
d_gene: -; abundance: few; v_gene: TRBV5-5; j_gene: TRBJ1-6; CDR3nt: TGTGCCAGCAGCCCCTCCCCATATCGAGAGGATTCACCCCTCCACTTT; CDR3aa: CASSPSPYREDSPLHF
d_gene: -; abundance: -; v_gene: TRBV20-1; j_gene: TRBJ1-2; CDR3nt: TGCAGTGCTAGATCCTATGAGGGCTACACCTTC; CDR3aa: CSARSYEGYTF
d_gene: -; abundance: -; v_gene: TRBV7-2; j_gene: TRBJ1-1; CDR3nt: TGTGCCAGCAGCTTAGCTTCGGCTGGGGGGTTTGGCACTGAAGCTTTCTTT; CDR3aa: CASSLASAGGFGTEAFF
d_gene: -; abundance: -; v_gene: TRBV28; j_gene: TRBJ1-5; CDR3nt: TGTGCCAGCAGTCTCGGACAGATCATTTCTAATCAGCCCCAGCATTTT; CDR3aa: CASSLGQIISNQPQHF
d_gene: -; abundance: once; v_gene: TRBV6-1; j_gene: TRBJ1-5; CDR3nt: TGTGCCAGCAGCGGCTCCTTGACCGGAGGTCAGCCCCAGCATTTT; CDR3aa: CASSGSLTGGQPQHF
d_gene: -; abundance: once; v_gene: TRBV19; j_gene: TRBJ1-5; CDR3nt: TGTGCCAGTAGTATGGTGCCAGGGTCTCCCCAGCATTTT; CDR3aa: CASSMVPGSPQHF
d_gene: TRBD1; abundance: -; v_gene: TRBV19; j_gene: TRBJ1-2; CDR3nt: TGTGCCAGTACTCAACTTCATCTGGACAGGAATTATAACTATGGCTACACCTTC; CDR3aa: CASTQLHLDRNYNYGYTF
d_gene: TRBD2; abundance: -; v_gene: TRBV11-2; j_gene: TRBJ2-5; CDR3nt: TGTGCCAGCAGCTCGCGGAGCGGGGGGCCAGAGACCCAGTACTTC; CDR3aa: CASSSRSGGPETQYF
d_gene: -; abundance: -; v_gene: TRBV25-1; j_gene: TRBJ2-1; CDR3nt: TGTGCCAGCAGTGGATACAGGTTCCATGAGCAGTTCTTC; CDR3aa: CASSGYRFHEQFF
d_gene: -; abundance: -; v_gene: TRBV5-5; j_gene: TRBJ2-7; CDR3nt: TGTGCCAGCAGCAGGTTGGGAAAAGGAGCGGGCGAGCAGTACTTC; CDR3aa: CASSRLGKGAGEQYF
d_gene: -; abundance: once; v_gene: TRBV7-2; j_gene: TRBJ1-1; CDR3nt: TGTGCCAGCAGCTTGAGAACAGAACTAGGAAACACTGAAGCTTTCTTT; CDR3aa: CASSLRTELGNTEAFF
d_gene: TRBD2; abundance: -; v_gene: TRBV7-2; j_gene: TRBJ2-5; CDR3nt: TGTGCCAGCAGCCTGACAAAAGCGGGAGGGGAGACCCAGTACTTC; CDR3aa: CASSLTKAGGETQYF
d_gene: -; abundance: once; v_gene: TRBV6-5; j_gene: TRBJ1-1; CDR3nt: TGTGCCTCTAGGCAGGGGCGCGGGAACACTGAAGCTTTCTTT; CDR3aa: CASRQGRGNTEAFF
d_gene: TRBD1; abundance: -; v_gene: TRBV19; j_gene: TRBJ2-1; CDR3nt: TGTGCCAGTAGTGTCAGGGACAGGGGGCCCCATGAGCAGTTCTTC; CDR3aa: CASSVRDRGPHEQFF
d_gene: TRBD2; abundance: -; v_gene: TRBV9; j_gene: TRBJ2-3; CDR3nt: TGTGCCAGCAGCGTTAGCGGGGGGGCAAAAGATACGCAGTATTTT; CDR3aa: CASSVSGGAKDTQYF
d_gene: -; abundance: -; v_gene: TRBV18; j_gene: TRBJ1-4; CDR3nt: TGTGCCAGCTCCTCCACCCAGGGGTCCCTGAAGGGAAAACTGTTTTTT; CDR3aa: CASSSTQGSLKGKLFF
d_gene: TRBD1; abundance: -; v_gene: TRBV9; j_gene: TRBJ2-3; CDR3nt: TGTGCCAGCAGCCCACAGGACAGGGGGCGCCCAGATACGCAGTATTTT; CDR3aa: CASSPQDRGRPDTQYF
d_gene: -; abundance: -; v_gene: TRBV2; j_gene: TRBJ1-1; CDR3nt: TGTGCCAGCAGTGAAGCGCAAAGGGGGTCCATGAACACTGAAGCTTTCTTT; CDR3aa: CASSEAQRGSMNTEAFF
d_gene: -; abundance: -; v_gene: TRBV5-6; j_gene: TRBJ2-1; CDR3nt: TGTGCCAGCAGCTTGGGGAGGTCGACCCTAACGGATGAGCAGTTCTTC; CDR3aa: CASSLGRSTLTDEQFF
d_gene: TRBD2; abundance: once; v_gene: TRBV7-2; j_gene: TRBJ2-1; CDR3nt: TGTGCCAGCAGAAAACTAGCGGGGGGGCACAATGAGCAGTTCTTC; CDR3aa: CASRKLAGGHNEQFF
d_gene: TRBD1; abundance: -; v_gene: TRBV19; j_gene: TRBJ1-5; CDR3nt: TGTGCCAGTAGTACAGAAGACAGGGGGCTGGGCAATCAGCCCCAGCATTTT; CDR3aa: CASSTEDRGLGNQPQHF
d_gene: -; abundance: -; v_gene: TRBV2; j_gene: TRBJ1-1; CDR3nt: TGTGCCAGCAGGAGGGGGGGGACCGTCACTGAAGCTTTCTTT; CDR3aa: CASRRGGTVTEAFF
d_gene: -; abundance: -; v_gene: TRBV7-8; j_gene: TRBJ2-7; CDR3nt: TGTGCCAGCAGCTTTGGCTGTTGCTACGAGCAGTACTTC; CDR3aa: CASSFGCCYEQYF
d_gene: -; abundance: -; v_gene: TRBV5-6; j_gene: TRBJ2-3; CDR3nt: TGTGCCAGCAGCTTCCGGCGGGGCACAGATACGCAGTATTTT; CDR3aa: CASSFRRGTDTQYF
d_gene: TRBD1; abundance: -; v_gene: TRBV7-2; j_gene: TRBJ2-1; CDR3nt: TGTGCCAGCAGCTTACCGAGACAGGGCATGAATGAGCAGTTCTTC; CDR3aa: CASSLPRQGMNEQFF
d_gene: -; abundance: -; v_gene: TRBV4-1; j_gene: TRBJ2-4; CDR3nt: TGCGCCAGCAGCCCTTTGAGGTACTTC; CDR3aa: CASSPLRYF
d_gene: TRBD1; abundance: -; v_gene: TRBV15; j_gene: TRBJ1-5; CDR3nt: TGTGCCACCAGCAAGAGGACAGGGGAAAAAGGCAATCAGCCCCAGCATTTT; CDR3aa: CATSKRTGEKGNQPQHF
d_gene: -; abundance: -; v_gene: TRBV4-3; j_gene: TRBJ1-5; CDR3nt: TGCGCCAGCAGCCAAGAAAGGGGGATTCAGCCCCAGCATTTT; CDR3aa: CASSQERGIQPQHF
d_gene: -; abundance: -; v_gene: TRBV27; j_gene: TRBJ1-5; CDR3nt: TGTGCCAGCAGTTTTAACAGGGTCGGCAATCAGCCCCAGCATTTT; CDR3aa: CASSFNRVGNQPQHF
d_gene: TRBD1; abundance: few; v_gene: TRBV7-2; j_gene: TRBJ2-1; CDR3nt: TGTGCCAGCAGCCCGTCGGGACAGGGGACGAATGAGCAGTTCTTC; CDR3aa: CASSPSGQGTNEQFF
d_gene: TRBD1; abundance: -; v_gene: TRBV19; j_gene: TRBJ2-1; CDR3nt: TGTGCCAGTAGTTTGGGACAGGGGGCAAGTGAGCAGTTCTTC; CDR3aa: CASSLGQGASEQFF
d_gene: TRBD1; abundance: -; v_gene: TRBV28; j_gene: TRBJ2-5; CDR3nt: TGTGCCAGTACAGGGGGCCCCAGGGAGACCCAGTACTTC; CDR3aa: CASTGGPRETQYF
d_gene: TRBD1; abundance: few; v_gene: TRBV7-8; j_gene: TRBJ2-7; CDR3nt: TGTGCCAGCAGCCCCGAGGGGGCGATGTACGAGCAGTACTTC; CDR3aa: CASSPEGAMYEQYF
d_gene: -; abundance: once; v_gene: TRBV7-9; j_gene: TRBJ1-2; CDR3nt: TGTGCCAGCATGGGGGGACTCTATGGCTACACCTTC; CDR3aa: CASMGGLYGYTF